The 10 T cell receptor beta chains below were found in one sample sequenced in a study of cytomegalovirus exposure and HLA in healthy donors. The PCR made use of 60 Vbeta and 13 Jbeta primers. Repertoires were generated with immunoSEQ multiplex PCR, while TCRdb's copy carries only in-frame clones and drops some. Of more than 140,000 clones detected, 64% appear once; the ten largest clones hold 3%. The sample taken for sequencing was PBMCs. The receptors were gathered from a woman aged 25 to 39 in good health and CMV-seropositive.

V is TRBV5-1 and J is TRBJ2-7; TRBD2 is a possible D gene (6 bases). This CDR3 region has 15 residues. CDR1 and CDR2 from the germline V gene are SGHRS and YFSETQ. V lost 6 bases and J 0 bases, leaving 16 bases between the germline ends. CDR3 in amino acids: CASTHRDSHSYEQYF. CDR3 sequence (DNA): TGCGCCAGCACCCACCGGGACTCCCACTCCTACGAGCAGTACTTC.

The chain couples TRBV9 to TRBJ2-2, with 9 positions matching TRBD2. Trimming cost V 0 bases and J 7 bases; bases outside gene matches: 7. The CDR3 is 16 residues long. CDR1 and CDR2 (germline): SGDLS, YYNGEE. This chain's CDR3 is CASSVEDSGGGGELFF. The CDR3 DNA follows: TGTGCCAGCAGCGTAGAAGATAGCGGGGGTGGCGGGGAGCTGTTTTTT.

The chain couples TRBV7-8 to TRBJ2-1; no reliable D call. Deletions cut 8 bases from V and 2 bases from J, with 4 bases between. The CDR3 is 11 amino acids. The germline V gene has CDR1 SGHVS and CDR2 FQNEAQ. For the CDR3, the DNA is TGTGCCAGCCTTACCTACAATGAGCAGTTCTTC. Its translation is CASLTYNEQFF.

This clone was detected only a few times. CDR3 coding DNA: TGCAGCGTGCGGGACAGAGATAACTATGGCTACACCTTC. Translation gives CSVRDRDNYGYTF. The gene calls are TRBV29-1 and TRBJ1-2; 7 bases map to TRBD1. Germline CDR1 and CDR2: SQVTM and ANQGSEA. This CDR3 comprises 13 residues. V was clipped by 6 bases and J by 1 base; unmatched bases: 5. Together with reference TRBV29-1 and TRBJ1-2, the CDR3 gives the full variable domain: SAVISQKPSRDICQRGTSLTIQCQVDSQVTMMFWYRQQPGQSLTLIATANQGSEATYESGFVIDKFPISRPNLTFSTLTVSNMSPEDSSIYLCSVRDRDNYGYTFGSGTRLTVV.

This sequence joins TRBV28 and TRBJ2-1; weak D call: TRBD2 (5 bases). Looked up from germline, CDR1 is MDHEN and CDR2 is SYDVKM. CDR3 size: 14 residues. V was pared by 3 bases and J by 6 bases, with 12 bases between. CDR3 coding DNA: TGTGCCAGCAGTTTTTGGGGAGCCGGCAATGAGCAGTTCTTC. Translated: CASSFWGAGNEQFF.

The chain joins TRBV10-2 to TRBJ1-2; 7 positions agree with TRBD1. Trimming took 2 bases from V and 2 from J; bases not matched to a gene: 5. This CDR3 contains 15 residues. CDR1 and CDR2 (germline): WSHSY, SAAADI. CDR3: CASSELVTGNYGYTF. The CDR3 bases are TGCGCCAGCAGTGAGCTTGTGACAGGGAACTATGGCTACACCTTC.

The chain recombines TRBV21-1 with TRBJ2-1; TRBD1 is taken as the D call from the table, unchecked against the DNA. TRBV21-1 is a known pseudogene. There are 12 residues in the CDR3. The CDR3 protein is CASSKVNRAEFF. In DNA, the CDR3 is TGTGCCAGCAGCAAAGTAAACAGGGCGGAGTTCTTC.

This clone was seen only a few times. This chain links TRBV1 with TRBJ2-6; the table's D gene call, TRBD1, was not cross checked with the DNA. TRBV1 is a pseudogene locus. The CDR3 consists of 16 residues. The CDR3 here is CTSSQGQSSGANVLTF. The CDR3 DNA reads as TGCACCAGCAGCCAAGGACAGAGCTCTGGGGCCAACGTCCTGACTTTC.

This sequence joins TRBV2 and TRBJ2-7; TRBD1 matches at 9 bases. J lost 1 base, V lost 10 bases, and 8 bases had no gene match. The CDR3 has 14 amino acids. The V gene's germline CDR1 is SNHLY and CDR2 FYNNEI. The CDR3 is CAIYRDRDSYEQYF. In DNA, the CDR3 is TGTGCCATCTACCGGGACAGGGATTCCTACGAGCAGTACTTC.

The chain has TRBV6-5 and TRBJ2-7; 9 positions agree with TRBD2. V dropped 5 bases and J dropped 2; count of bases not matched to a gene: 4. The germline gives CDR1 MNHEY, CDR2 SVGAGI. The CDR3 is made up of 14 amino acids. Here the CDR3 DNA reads TGTGCCAGCAGTGTAGCGGGGGTAACCTACGAGCAGTACTTC. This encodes CASSVAGVTYEQYF.